This passage covers 10 T cell receptor beta chains from one sample sequenced in a study of STAT5B mutations in CD4+ large granular lymphocyte leukemia. Method: immunoSEQ multiplex PCR; TCRdb's copy keeps in-frame clones and lacks some. In the table there are about 33,000 clones, 70% to 90% of which are singletons. Material: CD4+ T cells from blood buffy coats. The receptor set was obtained from a human donor in good health.

The chain couples TRBV27 to TRBJ1-2, with D uncertain. The V end lost 3 bases, the J end lost 8 bases, and 16 bases lay between the germline ends. The CDR3 length is 14 residues. CDR1 MNHEY and CDR2 SMNVEV come from the germline V gene (reference sequence). The CDR3 nucleotides are TGTGCCAGCAGTTTTGGTGGCAGAGGAGGAGGCTACACCTTC. Its protein is CASSFGGRGGGYTF.

This sequence joins TRBV4-3 and TRBJ2-5; D gene unclear. The CDR3 is 13 amino acids. V was pared by 1 base and J by 1 base, with 4 bases between. Germline CDR1 LGHNA, CDR2 YSLEER. In DNA form, the CDR3 reads TGCGCCAGCAGCCAAGGCCTCCAAGAGACCCAGTACTTC. Amino acid sequence: CASSQGLQETQYF.

The chain links TRBV27 to TRBJ2-7; no clear D. This CDR3 has 15 residues. V shed 3 bases and J shed 2 bases, with 14 bases lying between them. Per the germline V gene, CDR1 is MNHEY and CDR2 is SMNVEV (reference sequence). The chain's CDR3 is CASSFLGQGPYEQYF. CDR3 coding DNA: TGTGCCAGCAGTTTTTTAGGTCAAGGGCCCTACGAGCAGTACTTC.

The gene calls are TRBV6-5 and TRBJ1-1; unclear D gene. CDR1 is MNHEY, CDR2 SVGAGI, per germline. This CDR3 has 12 amino acids. Deletions cut 11 bases from V and 0 bases from J, with 10 bases between. The CDR3 here is CAERGMNTEAFF. The CDR3 nucleotides read TGTGCCGAGCGAGGAATGAACACTGAAGCTTTCTTT.

V gene TRBV4-3 combines with J gene TRBJ1-2; D call uncertain. This CDR3 is 15 amino acids long. The germline V gene encodes CDR1 LGHNA and CDR2 YSLEER. The ends were cut back, 0 bases at V and 6 bases at J, with 14 bases in the middle. The CDR3 bases are TGCGCCAGCAGCCAAGAAAACTGGCAGGAGGATGGCTACACCTTC. Translated, it gives CASSQENWQEDGYTF.

The chain joins TRBV4-3 to TRBJ1-3; D perhaps matches TRBD1 (6 bases). V was pared by 4 bases and J by 3 bases, with 19 bases between. CDR1 LGHNA and CDR2 YSLEER come from the germline V gene. CDR3 length: 17 amino acids. CDR3 DNA: TGCGCCAGCAGCCCACGATATCAGGGGATATTTGGAAACACCATATATTTT. Encoded protein: CASSPRYQGIFGNTIYF.

This chain uses TRBV19 with TRBJ1-5, with D hard to call. The ends were cut back, 3 bases at V and 0 bases at J, with 6 bases in the middle. Germline V lookup: CDR1 LNHDA, CDR2 SQIVND (reference sequence). The CDR3 is 14 residues long. The CDR3 reads CASSIQDSNQPQHF. Here the CDR3 DNA reads TGTGCCAGTAGTATCCAGGATAGCAATCAGCCCCAGCATTTT.

The chain is built from TRBV5-1 and TRBJ2-7; the D gene is possibly TRBD1 (6 bases). The length of the CDR3 is 16 residues. Trimming shortened V by 4 bases and J by 0 bases, and 17 bases separated the two germline ends. Germline V lookup: CDR1 SGHRS, CDR2 YFSETQ. DNA of the CDR3: TGCGCCAGCAGCCCGCCAACAGGGAGAAGCTCCTACGAGCAGTACTTC. Its translation: CASSPPTGRSSYEQYF. The variable domain in full, with the rest retrieved from reference TRBV5-1 and TRBJ2-7, is KAGVTQTPRYLIKTRGQQVTLSCSPISGHRSVSWYQQTPGQGLQFLFEYFSETQRNKGNFPGRFSGRQFSNSRSEMNVSTLELGDSALYLCASSPPTGRSSYEQYFGPGTRLTVT.

The V gene is TRBV5-1, the J gene TRBJ1-5, with D uncertain. Between the trimmed V and J ends, which lost 1 base and 5 bases, there was a span of 13 bases. This CDR3 region has 15 residues. Per the germline V gene, CDR1 is SGHRS and CDR2 is YFSETQ. The CDR3 here is CASSLRGTRDQPQHF. For the CDR3, the DNA is TGCGCCAGCAGCTTGCGGGGAACTAGGGATCAGCCCCAGCATTTT.

The genes are TRBV4-3 and TRBJ2-5; possibly TRBD2 for D (5 bases). Germline CDR1 is LGHNA and CDR2 is YSLEER. V shed 0 bases and J shed 1 base, with 12 bases lying between them. The CDR3 length is 16 residues. CDR3 nucleotides: TGCGCCAGCAGCCAAGATCCACGGCGGGCCCAAGAGACCCAGTACTTC. It is translated as CASSQDPRRAQETQYF.